The 31 T cell receptor beta chains below come from one sample, sequenced in a study of graft-versus-host responses after intestinal transplantation. Repertoires were generated with immunoSEQ multiplex PCR, while TCRdb's copy carries only in-frame clones and drops some. The sample holds about 57,000 clones, roughly 90% seen once. This sample comprised PBMCs, obtained 26 days after transplant. Receptors were obtained from a human patient who received an intestinal transplant, so some T cells may come from the graft donor.

The chain is built from TRBV27 and TRBJ2-7; TRBD2 matches at 11 bases. The CDR3 spans 15 residues. In germline, CDR1 is MNHEY, CDR2 SMNVEV (reference sequence). V was pared by 4 bases and J by 3 bases, with 5 bases of the junction left unmatched. This CDR3 reads CASSSLAGGFYEQYF. CDR3 coding DNA: TGTGCCAGCAGTTCTCTAGCGGGAGGATTCTACGAGCAGTACTTC.

In its sample, this clone was seen once. The chain recombines TRBV18 with TRBJ2-7; 10 bases agree with TRBD1. This CDR3 is 18 amino acids long. Looked up from germline, CDR1 is KGHSH and CDR2 is LQKENI. The junction had 17 bases not matched to a gene; V was cut back by 6 bases and J by 3 bases. The CDR3 DNA reads as TGTGCCAGCTCGACGACAGGGGGCGCTTATAATTCTAACTACGAGCAGTACTTC. Protein sequence: CASSTTGGAYNSNYEQYF. Full variable domain (remainder filled in from reference TRBV18 and TRBJ2-7): NAGVMQNPRHLVRRRGQEARLRCSPMKGHSHVYWYRQLPEEGLKFMVYLQKENIIDESGMPKERFSAEFPKEGPSILRIQQVVRGDSAAYFCASSTTGGAYNSNYEQYFGPGTRLTVT.

V gene TRBV6-1 combines with J gene TRBJ2-7; TRBD1 aligns across 8 bases. V was clipped by 3 bases and J by 2 bases; unmatched bases: 6. The CDR3 spans 15 residues. In germline, CDR1 is MNHNS, CDR2 SASEGT. CDR3 nucleotides: TGTGCCAGCAGTGACGGAGACAGGGGAGCCTACGAGCAGTACTTC. Protein product: CASSDGDRGAYEQYF.

This chain joins TRBV7-8 and TRBJ2-2; 9 nucleotides align to TRBD2. Germline trimming cut 2 bases from V and 4 bases from J; bases unmatched to any gene: 14. This CDR3 has 19 amino acids. Germline CDR1 and CDR2: SGHVS and FQNEAQ. The chain's CDR3 is CASSLIAGASRLGTGELFF. The CDR3 nucleotides are TGTGCCAGCAGCTTAATAGCGGGGGCATCCCGGCTGGGCACCGGGGAGCTGTTTTTT.

The chain combines TRBV6-1 with TRBJ1-1; TRBD1 matches 9 bases. Germline assignment: CDR1 MNHNS and CDR2 SASEGT. V shed 6 bases and J 10 bases; nucleotides not matched to a gene: 12. The CDR3 extends over 14 amino acids. CDR3 nucleotides: TGTGCCAGCAGCAACGGACAGGGGATTATAGGAGCTTTCTTT. Translating it yields CASSNGQGIIGAFF.

The rearrangement uses TRBV11-2 and TRBJ1-3, with a weak D call TRBD1 (6 bases). The CDR3 spans 16 residues. Germline V gene sequence: CDR1 SGHAT, CDR2 FQNNGV. Trimming removed 1 base from V and 5 bases from J, with 15 bases in between. The CDR3 sequence is CASSLGVTGLRNTIYF. CDR3 nucleotide sequence: TGTGCCAGCAGCTTAGGTGTCACAGGGTTGCGAAACACCATATATTTT.

This chain connects TRBV27 to TRBJ2-2, with TRBD2 matching 7 bases. Germline V gene lookup returns CDR1 MNHEY and CDR2 SMNVEV (reference sequence). With 2 bases clipped from V and 8 bases from J, the junction kept 2 bases outside the gene matches. The CDR3 runs 13 residues. CDR3: CASSLGRGGELFF. The CDR3 nucleotides are TGTGCCAGCAGTTTAGGGAGGGGAGGGGAGCTGTTTTTT.

V is TRBV28 and J is TRBJ2-1, with D tentatively TRBD2 (6 bases). Germline V lookup: CDR1 MDHEN, CDR2 SYDVKM. Trimming removed 2 bases at V and 7 bases at J, with 12 bases between. This CDR3 is built from 14 residues. The CDR3 sequence: CASSLRELENEQFF. The CDR3 bases are TGTGCCAGCAGTTTACGGGAGTTGGAAAATGAGCAGTTCTTC.

The chain couples TRBV27 to TRBJ1-5; TRBD1 aligns across 7 bases. Trimming at V came to 5 bases and at J to 3 bases, leaving 4 bases not matched to a gene. This CDR3 has 14 residues. CDR1 and CDR2 from the germline V gene are MNHEY and SMNVEV (reference sequence). CDR3 nucleotide sequence: TGTGCCAGCAGTGACAGGGATGACAATCAGCCCCAGCATTTT. Its protein product is CASSDRDDNQPQHF.

V and J are TRBV7-7 and TRBJ2-5; a weak D match, TRBD2 (5 bases). The CDR3 runs to 13 residues. Germline assignment: CDR1 SSHAT and CDR2 FNYEAQ (reference sequence). This chain's CDR3 is CAGSADPQETQYF. In DNA, the CDR3 is TGTGCTGGGTCAGCGGACCCCCAAGAGACCCAGTACTTC.

The chain carries TRBV5-1 and TRBJ2-3, with a tentative D call TRBD2 (6 bases). The V gene's germline CDR1 is SGHRS and CDR2 YFSETQ. This CDR3 comprises 16 residues. V lost 5 bases, J lost 5 bases, and 21 bases lay in between. The CDR3 nucleotides read TGCGCCAGCAGTATGCGGGAACAACGCATCGGAGATACGCAGTATTTT. Protein product: CASSMREQRIGDTQYF.

The J gene is TRBJ1-2, the V gene TRBV9, with TRBD1 identical over 8 bases. Germline values: CDR1 SGDLS, CDR2 YYNGEE. The trim removed 0 bases at V and 6 bases at J, leaving 7 bases unmatched. This CDR3 comprises 15 residues. CDR3: CASSVGTGFEDGYTF. The CDR3 coding sequence is TGTGCCAGCAGCGTAGGGACAGGGTTTGAAGATGGCTACACCTTC.

CDR3 coding DNA: TGTGCCAGCAGCAATTGGTTCGGTGATACGCAGTATTTT. This translates into CASSNWFGDTQYF. V is TRBV27 and J is TRBJ2-3; no clear D gene. CDR1 MNHEY and CDR2 SMNVEV come from the germline V gene (reference sequence). The CDR3 is made up of 13 amino acids. Trimming cost V 6 bases and J 6 bases, with 13 bases left between them.

The genes are TRBV27 and TRBJ2-7; D might be TRBD2 (7 bases). With 6 bases removed from V and 1 base from J, the gap between germline ends came to 13 bases. This CDR3 region has 14 residues. Germline V lookup: CDR1 MNHEY, CDR2 SMNVEV (reference sequence). CDR3 sequence: CASSPGRGSYEQYF. Written as DNA, the CDR3 is TGTGCCAGCAGCCCGGGGAGGGGGTCCTACGAGCAGTACTTC.

Only one count was recorded for this clone. This chain connects TRBV27 to TRBJ2-3, with TRBD1 matching 11 bases. The germline V gene encodes CDR1 MNHEY and CDR2 SMNVEV (reference sequence). The ends lost 5 bases at V and 5 bases at J; junction bases unmatched: 3. The length of the CDR3 is 14 residues. The DNA for the CDR3 is TGTGCCAGCAGTCCCGGGACAGGGGGAGATACGCAGTATTTT. It yields the protein CASSPGTGGDTQYF.

This clone was seen once. The chain combines TRBV6-5 with TRBJ2-2, with 11 positions matching TRBD1. CDR1 and CDR2 (germline): MNHEY, SVGAGI. The CDR3 covers 15 residues. The ends lost 4 bases at V and 6 bases at J; junction bases unmatched: 4. This CDR3 reads CASSSPGQGAGELFF. The CDR3 nucleotides are TGTGCCAGCAGTTCACCGGGACAGGGGGCCGGGGAGCTGTTTTTT.

The gene calls are TRBV15 and TRBJ2-1; tentative D call: TRBD2 (5 bases). With 0 bases removed from V and 7 bases from J, the gap between germline ends came to 10 bases. The CDR3 extends over 14 amino acids. From germline, CDR1 is LNHNV and CDR2 YYDKDF (reference sequence). CDR3 amino acids: CATSRDLATNEQFF. Here the CDR3 DNA reads TGTGCCACCAGCAGAGACCTAGCTACGAATGAGCAGTTCTTC. Together with reference TRBV15 and TRBJ2-1, the CDR3 gives the full variable domain: DAMVIQNPRYQVTQFGKPVTLSCSQTLNHNVMYWYQQKSSQAPKLLFHYYDKDFNNEADTPDNFQSRRPNTSFCFLDIRSPGLGDTAMYLCATSRDLATNEQFFGPGTRLTVL.

This chain joins TRBV9 and TRBJ2-1, with 14 nucleotides matching TRBD2. V lost 4 bases and J lost 6; bases outside the gene matches: 9. Germline lookup yields CDR1 SGDLS and CDR2 YYNGEE. The CDR3 is made up of 17 amino acids. The CDR3 DNA follows: TGTGCCAGCAGCCCCTCCGGGACTAGCGGGGGTGTCAATGAGCAGTTCTTC. It is translated as CASSPSGTSGGVNEQFF.

The chain couples TRBV5-6 to TRBJ2-7; D perhaps matches TRBD1 (5 bases). CDR1 and CDR2 from the germline V gene are SGHDT and YYEEEE. V gave up 4 bases and J gave up 4 bases, with 12 bases separating them. CDR3 length equals 13 residues. This CDR3 is CASSPDSGYEQYV. The CDR3 DNA follows: TGTGCCAGCAGCCCCGACAGTGGGTACGAGCAGTACGTC.

The chain's CDR3 is CASSPGTGGAYEQYF. CDR3 bases: TGTGCCAGTAGTCCCGGGACAGGGGGGGCGTACGAGCAGTACTTC. The J gene is TRBJ2-7, the V gene TRBV19; 11 bases line up with TRBD1. CDR3 length equals 15 residues. Trimming took 5 bases from V and 4 from J; bases not matched to a gene: 7. CDR1 LNHDA and CDR2 SQIVND come from the germline V gene (reference sequence).

This chain links TRBV18 with TRBJ2-2; possibly TRBD1 for D (5 bases). The CDR3 covers 14 residues. The V gene lost 6 bases and the J gene lost 1 base, with 9 bases spanning the gap. Germline CDR1 reads KGHSH; CDR2 reads LQKENI. The DNA of the CDR3 is TGTGCCAGCTCTTTCGGACAGAACACCGGGGAGCTGTTTTTT. Translated: CASSFGQNTGELFF.

V is TRBV5-1 and J is TRBJ2-1; D unclear. Per germline, CDR1 SGHRS and CDR2 YFSETQ. The length of the CDR3 is 15 residues. V lost 4 bases, J lost 0 bases, and 11 bases lay in between. The CDR3: CASSASPSSYNEQFF. The DNA of the CDR3 is TGCGCCAGCAGCGCATCTCCTAGCTCCTACAATGAGCAGTTCTTC.

The genes are TRBV28 and TRBJ2-5, with a weak D call TRBD2 (6 bases). The germline CDR1 and CDR2 sequences are MDHEN and SYDVKM. Trimming stripped 4 bases from V and 5 bases from J, with 20 bases between. This CDR3 is built from 16 residues. The CDR3 is CASSYLSGPLDETQYF. CDR3 nucleotide sequence: TGTGCCAGCAGTTACTTGAGCGGGCCGCTAGACGAGACCCAGTACTTC.

The chain links TRBV7-8 to TRBJ2-7; D is perhaps TRBD1 (6 bases). With 5 bases removed from V and 2 bases from J, the gap between germline ends came to 16 bases. This CDR3 region has 15 residues. Germline V gene data show CDR1 as SGHVS and CDR2 as FQNEAQ. CDR3 DNA: TGTGCCAGCAGCCTGTGGACAGATTCCCCCTACGAGCAGTACTTC. Translating gives CASSLWTDSPYEQYF. The full variable domain, completed using reference TRBV7-8 and TRBJ2-7, is GAGVSQSPRYKVAKRGQDVALRCDPISGHVSLFWYQQALGQGPEFLTYFQNEAQLDKSGLPSDRFFAERPEGSVSTLKIQRTQQEDSAVYLCASSLWTDSPYEQYFGPGTRLTVT.

The chain joins TRBV29-1 to TRBJ2-1, with 8 positions matching TRBD2. Germline values: CDR1 SQVTM, CDR2 ANQGSEA. This CDR3 comprises 14 residues. The V and J ends lost 4 bases and 4 bases, in that order; junction bases with no gene match: 6. This CDR3 reads CSVAGGETYNEQFF. The CDR3 coding sequence is TGCAGCGTTGCGGGGGGGGAAACGTACAATGAGCAGTTCTTC.

The genes are TRBV2 and TRBJ2-5; D may be TRBD1 (6 bases). The J call may be faulty, since TRBJ2-7 better matches the DNA end. The germline gives CDR1 SNHLY, CDR2 FYNNEI. The CDR3 runs 15 residues. CDR3 region: CASSEEGVRTYEQYF. As DNA, the CDR3 is TGTGCCAGCAGTGAAGAGGGGGTAAGGACCTACGAGCAGTACTTC.

The CDR3 region has the DNA TGTGCCAGCAGCTCGGGGGGGACAGAAGAGTCAGATACGCAGTATTTT. Translation gives CASSSGGTEESDTQYF. This rearrangement joins TRBV7-8 to TRBJ2-3; a possible D gene is TRBD2 (8 bases). The CDR3 contains 16 residues. Germline assignment: CDR1 SGHVS and CDR2 FQNEAQ. V was trimmed by 4 bases and J by 4 bases, leaving 18 bases between them.

The chain joins TRBV19 to TRBJ1-1; D ambiguous. The germline gives CDR1 LNHDA, CDR2 SQIVND (reference sequence). This CDR3 has 14 amino acids. V was trimmed by 9 bases and J by 0 bases, leaving 14 bases between them. The CDR3 loop is CASYPTLMNTEAFF. The CDR3, as DNA: TGTGCCAGCTATCCGACATTAATGAACACTGAAGCTTTCTTT.

V is TRBV7-6 and J is TRBJ2-3; D is perhaps TRBD1 (5 bases). V lost 2 bases to trimming and J lost 2 bases, with 8 bases between them. The CDR3 extends over 14 amino acids. Germline V CDR1 and CDR2: SGHVS, FNYEAQ. For the CDR3, the DNA is TGTGCCAGCAGCTTAATGGGGCCCACAGATACGCAGTATTTT. Amino acids: CASSLMGPTDTQYF.

The V gene is TRBV9, the J gene TRBJ1-4, with D unclear. Germline-derived CDR1 and CDR2 are SGDLS and YYNGEE. With 0 bases removed from V and 0 bases from J, the gap between germline ends came to 6 bases. The CDR3 contains 15 residues. The CDR3 protein is CASSVGLATNEKLFF. CDR3 bases: TGTGCCAGCAGCGTAGGACTCGCAACTAATGAAAAACTGTTTTTT.

The rearrangement joins TRBV19 to TRBJ2-2; unclear D gene. Trimming took 6 bases from V and 3 from J, leaving 11 bases between them. The CDR3 extends over 14 amino acids. The V gene's germline CDR1 is LNHDA and CDR2 SQIVND (reference sequence). CDR3 loop: CASSPTGYTGELFF. CDR3 bases: TGTGCCAGTAGCCCGACGGGTTACACCGGGGAGCTGTTTTTT.